The 26 T cell receptor beta chains below were found in one sample sequenced in a study of T cells in Graves' hyperthyroidism and ophthalmopathy. The investigators amplified TCR beta CDR3 regions from RNA transcripts. A set of HTBI primers served as the primers for a first-round RT-PCR of the TCR CDR3. TCRdb analysed the multiplex PCR reads with MiXCR anew, one entry per CDR3 protein. The sample shows about 600,000 distinct CDR3 sequences, 16% of them seen only once. Sequences were obtained from blood. Source of these receptors: a woman in her forties with Graves' ophthalmopathy.

This clonotype was detected a few times. The V gene is TRBV6-6, the J gene TRBJ1-4; 8 bases match TRBD1. Germline V gene sequence: CDR1 MNHNY, CDR2 SVGAGI (reference sequence). After removal of 0 bases from V and 8 bases from J, the junction contained 5 bases not matched to a gene. The CDR3 length is 15 residues. CDR3 amino acids: CASSYSDRVGEKLFF. As DNA, the CDR3 is TGTGCCAGCAGTTACTCGGACAGGGTCGGGGAAAAACTGTTTTTT.

This clonotype was picked up a small number of times. The chain links TRBV29-1 to TRBJ2-3, with TRBD2 matching over 7 bases. V shed 0 bases and J 6 bases; nucleotides not matched to a gene: 6. This CDR3 spans 14 amino acids. The germline V gene has CDR1 SQVTM and CDR2 ANQGSEA. CDR3 in amino acids: CSVEDRDYVDTQYF. CDR3 DNA: TGCAGCGTTGAAGATCGGGACTATGTGGATACGCAGTATTTT.

This clonotype was counted a few times. The V call is TRBV24-1, the J call TRBJ2-1; weak D call: TRBD2 (6 bases). The CDR3 is made up of 14 amino acids. V was pared by 4 bases and J by 2 bases, with 8 bases between. Germline V gives CDR1 KGHDR, CDR2 SFDVKD. Here the CDR3 DNA reads TGTGCCACCAGTGACCCGGGGGCCTACAATGAGCAGTTCTTC. Translation gives CATSDPGAYNEQFF.

This chain uses TRBV12-3 or TRBV12-4 with TRBJ2-7; the match to TRBD1 covers 8 bases. The V gene end was trimmed by 3 bases and the J gene end by 1 base; junction bases not matched to a gene: 2. CDR3 size: 14 residues. This CDR3 is CASSFTGGSYEQYF. In DNA form, the CDR3 reads TGTGCCAGCAGTTTCACAGGGGGTTCCTACGAGCAGTACTTC.

The chain joins TRBV5-5 to TRBJ2-2; D remains unclear. Germline V lookup: CDR1 SGHKS, CDR2 YYEKEE (reference sequence). This CDR3 is 16 amino acids long. The V end was cut by 1 base, the J end by 0 bases, with 10 bases between. The CDR3 reads CASSLRMVANTGELFF. The CDR3 DNA reads TGTGCCAGCAGCTTGAGGATGGTAGCGAACACCGGGGAGCTGTTTTTT.

The V gene is TRBV19, the J gene TRBJ1-1; D might be TRBD1 (6 bases). The CDR3 is made up of 13 amino acids. Trimming took off 7 bases at V and 4 bases at J, with 13 bases between the two ends. Germline-derived CDR1 and CDR2 are LNHDA and SQIVND (reference sequence). The CDR3 region has the DNA TGTGCCAGTACCCAGACAGGATTCACTGAAGCTTTCTTT. Its protein is CASTQTGFTEAFF.

In regard to this clonotype: Given a much more abundant clone one base away, this may be a read error. The chain joins TRBV5-5 to TRBJ2-7; D remains unclear. The CDR3 covers 16 residues. Germline assignment: CDR1 SGHKS and CDR2 YYEKEE (reference sequence). The CDR3 DNA is TGTGCCAGCAGCGTCGGGCCGGCTATCAGCTCCTACGGGCAGTACTTC. Its protein product is CASSVGPAISSYGQYF.

This clonotype was seen at least ten times. The chain couples TRBV29-1 to TRBJ2-5; D gene ambiguous. Between the trimmed V and J ends, which lost 1 base and 2 bases, there was a span of 8 bases. Germline V CDR1 and CDR2: SQVTM, ANQGSEA. This CDR3 comprises 13 residues. The CDR3 DNA reads as TGCAGCGTTGAAGCGGACCTTCAAGAGACCCAGTACTTC. It yields the protein CSVEADLQETQYF.

This clonotype was recorded many times. The rearrangement links TRBV3-1 to TRBJ2-7; D is ambiguous. CDR3 size: 11 residues. The germline CDR1 and CDR2 sequences are LGHDT and YNNKEL (reference sequence). With 3 bases removed from V and 6 bases from J, the gap between germline ends came to 6 bases. The CDR3 loop reads CASSHAGEQYF. The CDR3 nucleotides read TGTGCCAGCAGCCACGCCGGCGAGCAGTACTTC.

Many counts were recorded for this clonotype. The V call is TRBV18, the J call TRBJ1-1, with no clear D. V gave up 8 bases and J gave up 3 bases, with 13 bases separating them. The germline CDR1 and CDR2 sequences are KGHSH and LQKENI. The CDR3 has 13 amino acids. Written as DNA, the CDR3 is TGTGCCAGCCCCGCTCGGGGATACACTGAAGCTTTCTTT. As protein: CASPARGYTEAFF.

The sample holds many counts of this clonotype. The gene calls are TRBV5-1 and TRBJ2-1; D is undetermined. The CDR3 loop spans 16 amino acids. CDR1 SGHRS and CDR2 YFSETQ come from the germline V gene. Trimming left V 1 base short and J 0 bases short, with 11 bases between. The CDR3 region has the DNA TGCGCCAGCAGCTTGACGGCGCCGAGCTCCTACAATGAGCAGTTCTTC. This codes for CASSLTAPSSYNEQFF.

The chain links TRBV7-9 to TRBJ2-7; 9 positions match TRBD2. CDR1 SEHNR and CDR2 FQNEAQ come from the germline V gene (reference sequence). The CDR3 covers 14 residues. The junction had 4 bases not matched to a gene; V was cut back by 5 bases and J by 2 bases. CDR3 bases: TGTGCCAGCAGCCCCTCTAGCGGGACCTACGAGCAGTACTTC. Translating it yields CASSPSSGTYEQYF.

This clonotype was counted a few times. The chain joins TRBV29-1 to TRBJ2-6; D gene unclear. The germline V and J ends were trimmed by 6 bases and 1 base, with 4 bases remaining between them. Germline V gives CDR1 SQVTM, CDR2 ANQGSEA. The CDR3 covers 12 residues. CDR3 amino acids: CSVRSGANVLTF. For the CDR3, the DNA is TGCAGCGTCAGGTCTGGGGCCAACGTCCTGACTTTC.

Of note for this clonotype: A single base separates this from a much larger clone, so it may be a read error. The chain employs TRBV3-1 and TRBJ1-1; D not certain. The CDR3 length is 14 residues. Germline values: CDR1 LGHDT, CDR2 YNNKEL (reference sequence). The germline V and J ends were trimmed by 0 bases and 9 bases, with 14 bases remaining between them. DNA for the CDR3: TGTGCCAGCAGCCAAGATCATAGCAGGACTAAAGCTTTCTTT. Its protein is CASSQDHSRTKAFF.

This clonotype was recorded many times. The gene calls are TRBV30 and TRBJ2-5, with a possible D match to TRBD1 (6 bases). The CDR3 contains 16 residues. V was trimmed by 4 bases and J by 5 bases, leaving 23 bases between them. Germline V gives CDR1 GTSNPN, CDR2 SVGIG (reference sequence). CDR3 sequence reads: CAWNGQGIVNGETQYF. In DNA form, the CDR3 reads TGTGCCTGGAACGGGCAGGGGATAGTGAACGGCGAGACCCAGTACTTC.

This rearrangement joins TRBV15 to TRBJ2-5; possibly TRBD1 or TRBD2 for D (7 bases each). There are 14 residues in the CDR3. The germline CDR1 and CDR2 sequences are LNHNV and YYDKDF (reference sequence). Trimming cost V 4 bases and J 4 bases, with 13 bases left between them. The CDR3: CATSIPGGAETQYF. CDR3 nucleotide sequence: TGTGCCACCAGCATTCCAGGGGGGGCAGAGACCCAGTACTTC.

This clonotype came up many times. The chain is built from TRBV3-1 and TRBJ2-5; tentatively, D is TRBD1 or TRBD2 (6 bases each). The CDR3 has 16 amino acids. The V end was cut by 0 bases, the J end by 7 bases, with 18 bases between. Germline V gives CDR1 LGHDT, CDR2 YNNKEL (reference sequence). The CDR3 DNA is TGTGCCAGCAGCCAAGATCCAAGTGGGGGGCTACGGACCCAGTACTTC. This codes for CASSQDPSGGLRTQYF.

This clonotype was picked up many times. The rearrangement uses TRBV2 and TRBJ2-7, with D possibly being TRBD1 or TRBD2 (5 bases each). V lost 6 bases to trimming and J lost 5 bases, with 8 bases between them. Germline CDR1 SNHLY, CDR2 FYNNEI. This CDR3 has 11 amino acids. The CDR3 is CASRWGNEQYF. For the CDR3, the DNA is TGTGCCAGCAGGTGGGGGAACGAGCAGTACTTC.

This clonotype was found a few times. A read error may explain this, as a much larger clone is one base away. The rearrangement links TRBV6-1 to TRBJ2-3; D not certain. Germline values: CDR1 MNHNS, CDR2 SASEGT. The CDR3 sequence is 14 residues long. The CDR3 DNA sequence: TGTGCCAGCAGTGACACGGAGCCTACAGATGCGCAGTATTTT. Its translation: CASSDTEPTDAQYF.

Ten or more counts support this clonotype. The V gene is TRBV5-1, the J gene TRBJ1-2; D is undetermined. Trimming pared 5 bases from V and 5 bases from J, leaving 16 bases between. Germline assignment: CDR1 SGHRS and CDR2 YFSETQ. The CDR3 is made up of 14 amino acids. The CDR3 nucleotides read TGCGCCAGCAGAGGTACAGTAAACACTTATGGCTACACCTTC. It codes for CASRGTVNTYGYTF.

This clonotype was detected many times. This chain connects TRBV7-2 to TRBJ2-5; no clear D. There are 12 residues in the CDR3. CDR1 SGHTA and CDR2 FQGNSA come from the germline V gene. The germline V and J ends were trimmed by 4 bases and 4 bases, with 7 bases remaining between them. The CDR3 region is CASSYPLETQYF. CDR3 DNA: TGTGCCAGCAGCTACCCATTAGAGACCCAGTACTTC.

This clonotype occurred many times. The rearrangement joins TRBV6-1 to TRBJ2-1; tentatively, D is TRBD2 (5 bases). Germline assignment: CDR1 MNHNS and CDR2 SASEGT. Deletions cut 4 bases from V and 6 bases from J, with 13 bases between. The CDR3 consists of 14 residues. The DNA of the CDR3 is TGTGCCAGCAGTGTAGGTTTCGCGGGCAATGAGCAGTTCTTC. The encoded protein is CASSVGFAGNEQFF.

This clonotype was seen at least ten times. V is TRBV2 and J is TRBJ2-3; D gene uncertain. CDR1 is SNHLY and CDR2 is FYNNEI in the germline V gene. V was shortened by 7 bases and J by 6 bases, with 20 bases between the two germline ends. The CDR3 covers 15 residues. Here the CDR3 reads CASTLLPWAEDTQYF. The CDR3 nucleotides read TGTGCCAGCACGTTACTTCCCTGGGCCGAGGATACGCAGTATTTT.

This clonotype was seen ten or more times. The gene calls are TRBV11-2 and TRBJ1-2, with D unresolved. V lost 0 bases and J lost 4, with 15 bases in between. The CDR3 runs to 16 residues. In germline, CDR1 is SGHAT, CDR2 FQNNGV. The CDR3: CASSLDSSGSGYGYTF. The DNA of the CDR3 is TGTGCCAGCAGCTTAGATTCCTCCGGATCTGGCTATGGCTACACCTTC. Full variable domain (remainder filled in from reference TRBV11-2 and TRBJ1-2): EAGVAQSPRYKIIEKRQSVAFWCNPISGHATLYWYQQILGQGPKLLIQFQNNGVVDDSQLPKDRFSAERLKGVDSTLKIQPAKLEDSAVYLCASSLDSSGSGYGYTFGSGTRLTVV.

In this sample, this clonotype turned up many times. This sequence joins TRBV5-1 and TRBJ2-7; TRBD2 matches 8 bases. Germline values: CDR1 SGHRS, CDR2 YFSETQ. Trimming took 0 bases from V and 0 from J; bases not matched to a gene: 11. This CDR3 is 18 amino acids long. The CDR3 loop is CASSLDFVRGGPSYEQYF. In DNA form, the CDR3 reads TGCGCCAGCAGCTTGGATTTTGTCCGGGGGGGACCCTCCTACGAGCAGTACTTC.

About this clonotype: A much larger clone differs from this one at a single base, so this may be a read error. This chain uses TRBV20-1 with TRBJ2-7, with D unclear. Germline values: CDR1 DFQATT, CDR2 SNEGSKA (reference sequence). CDR3 length equals 13 residues. Trimming took 1 base from V and 9 from J, leaving 16 bases between them. The CDR3 reads CSARVGAVRGQYF. The CDR3 bases are TGCAGTGCTAGAGTCGGAGCCGTCCGCGGGCAGTACTTC.